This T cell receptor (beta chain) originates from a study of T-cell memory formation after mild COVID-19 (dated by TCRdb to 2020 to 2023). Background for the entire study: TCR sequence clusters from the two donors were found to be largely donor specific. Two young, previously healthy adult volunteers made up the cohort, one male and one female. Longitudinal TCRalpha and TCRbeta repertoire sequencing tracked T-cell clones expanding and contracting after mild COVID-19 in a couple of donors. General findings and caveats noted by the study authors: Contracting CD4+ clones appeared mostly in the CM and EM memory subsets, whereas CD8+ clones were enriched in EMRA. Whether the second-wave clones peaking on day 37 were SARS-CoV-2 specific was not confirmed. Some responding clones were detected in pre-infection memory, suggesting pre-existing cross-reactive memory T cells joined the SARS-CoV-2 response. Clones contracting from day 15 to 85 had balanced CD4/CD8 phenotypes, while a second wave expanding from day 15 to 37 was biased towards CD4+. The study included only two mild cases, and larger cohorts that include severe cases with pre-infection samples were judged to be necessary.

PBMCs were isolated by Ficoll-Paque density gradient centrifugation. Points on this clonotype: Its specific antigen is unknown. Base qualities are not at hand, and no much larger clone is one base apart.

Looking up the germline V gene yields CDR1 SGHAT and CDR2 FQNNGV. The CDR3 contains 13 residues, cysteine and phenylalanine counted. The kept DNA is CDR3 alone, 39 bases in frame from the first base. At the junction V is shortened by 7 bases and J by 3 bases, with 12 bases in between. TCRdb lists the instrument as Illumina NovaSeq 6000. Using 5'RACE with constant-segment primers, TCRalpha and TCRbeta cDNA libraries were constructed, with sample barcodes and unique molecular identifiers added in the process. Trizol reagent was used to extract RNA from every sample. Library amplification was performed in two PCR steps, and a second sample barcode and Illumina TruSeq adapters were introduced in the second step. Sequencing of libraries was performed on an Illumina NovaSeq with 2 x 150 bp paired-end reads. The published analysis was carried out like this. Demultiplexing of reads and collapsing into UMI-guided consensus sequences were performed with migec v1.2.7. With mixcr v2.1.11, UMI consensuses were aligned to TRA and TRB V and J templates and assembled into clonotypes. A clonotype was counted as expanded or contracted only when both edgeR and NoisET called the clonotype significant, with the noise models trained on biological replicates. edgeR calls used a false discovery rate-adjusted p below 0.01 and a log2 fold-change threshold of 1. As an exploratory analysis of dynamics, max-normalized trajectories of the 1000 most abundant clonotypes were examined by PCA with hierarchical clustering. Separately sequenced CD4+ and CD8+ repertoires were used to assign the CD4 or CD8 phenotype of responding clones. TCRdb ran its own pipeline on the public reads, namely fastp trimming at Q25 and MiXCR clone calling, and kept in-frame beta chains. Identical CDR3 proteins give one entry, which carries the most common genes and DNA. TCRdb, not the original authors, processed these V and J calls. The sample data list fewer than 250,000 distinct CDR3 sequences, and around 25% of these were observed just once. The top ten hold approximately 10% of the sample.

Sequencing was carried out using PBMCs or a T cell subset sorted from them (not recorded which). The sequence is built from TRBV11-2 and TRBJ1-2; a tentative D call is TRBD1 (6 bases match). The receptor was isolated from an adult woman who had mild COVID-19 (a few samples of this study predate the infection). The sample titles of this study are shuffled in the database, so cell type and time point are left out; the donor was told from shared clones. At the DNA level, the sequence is TGTGCCAGCACCTTGGAGGGGGACTATGGCTACACCTTC. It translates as CASTLEGDYGYTF.